This T cell receptor beta chain appears in the sequencing data of a study of tumour-infiltrating T cells in Burkitt lymphoma. Study-wide context: Repertoire clonality predicted overall and progression-free survival.

V shed 6 bases, J shed 8 bases, and the junction held 17 bases outside the gene matches. CDR1 is SGHDN, CDR2 FVKESK, per germline. The CDR3 length is 18 residues. This clone was counted between two and nine times. Clones were read by immunoSEQ multiplex PCR, and TCRdb kept only the in-frame ones, dropping some. The table has 4,500 to 5,000 clones, approximately 13% seen once. This TCR was sampled from a human donor with Burkitt lymphoma. What was sequenced was tumor tissue. This chain uses TRBV14 with TRBJ2-1; 12 bases match TRBD2. The CDR3 spells CASSPISSGRAGRHEQFF. Here the CDR3 DNA reads TGTGCCAGCAGTCCTATCTCTAGCGGGAGGGCCGGGAGGCATGAGCAGTTCTTC.